This T cell receptor (beta chain) was identified during a study of blood T cell repertoires in COVID-19 (dated by TCRdb to the early 2020s). For context, the study as a whole: Collaborator samples came from the United States, Italy and Spain and covered acute and convalescent phases of COVID-19. The dataset comprised deeply sampled blood TCRbeta repertoires from subjects exposed to, actively infected with, or recovered from COVID-19. Where available, HLA class I and class II types were taken from metadata supplied by the sample provider and were not determined by assay-based typing. The repertoires were released in a freely available public database meant as a resource for research on the immune response to SARS-CoV-2. The material from the prospective study consisted of cDNA or gDNA derived from T cells, B-cell-depleted T cells, or PBMCs. Sample metadata almost always included a de-identified subject ID, COVID-19 status, age in years and sex. Samples were obtained from the ongoing ImmuneRACE study (first 160 participants) and from approximately 1,200 subjects provided by 6 global collaborators. Overall study results and their limits: The amount of clinical and demographic metadata varied by source and participant and was provided uncurated.

Collaborating institutions collected whole blood in K2EDTA tubes following their own protocols. For TCRbeta analysis, collaborators shipped samples in one of three forms: frozen whole blood, isolated PBMCs, or DNA extracted from either of those sample types. About this clone itself: This clone's antigen is unknown. No clone much larger than this one lies a single base away; base qualities are absent.

TCRbeta CDR3 regions were amplified from genomic DNA by means of the immunoSEQ Assay, a bias-controlled multiplex PCR. In the source study's methods: The number of nucleated cells in each sample was estimated by amplification of reference gene primers within the assay. To quantify the absolute abundance of each unique TCRbeta CDR3 rearrangement, sequence reads were collapsed and filtered. For each sample, productive Simpson clonality was calculated as the square root of Simpson's diversity index over productive rearrangements. In TCRdb, the immuneACCESS table is reduced to in-frame sequences with V and J assigned. These tables do not hold every clone; where another copy was compared, an unresolved V gene accounts for under half, and the others remain unexplained. V and J calls and clone size come straight from that table; D and trimming were deduced from the DNA. The table for this sample lists about 230,000 clones; around four fifths of them were counted only once. About 2.5% of the sample lies in the top ten.

CDR1 MNHEY and CDR2 SMNVEV were looked up in the germline V gene (reference sequence). The junction shows trimming of 4 bases on V and 5 bases on J, plus 2 bases between the germline ends. The CDR3, cysteine through phenylalanine, is 10 amino acids long. This entry keeps only the CDR3 DNA: 30 bases, framed from base 1. The TCR originated in a woman in her 70s with active or convalescent COVID-19. The source material was peripheral blood. Recombination linked TRBV27 to TRBJ2-5; no confident D gene assignment can be made. The sequenced DNA is TGTGCCAGCAGTTCTGAGACCCAGTACTTC. Its protein reads: CASSSETQYF.